Listed here are 18 T cell receptor beta chains from one sample, sequenced in a study of blood T cells in healthy people across ages. The second PCR ran roughly 7 to 11 cycles with a sample-barcoded 5' primer and J-beta primers. TCRdb redid the calling of the 5' RACE reads with MiXCR, one entry per CDR3 protein. Of around 700,000 distinct CDR3 sequences detected, approximately 25% appear once; the ten largest clones hold roughly a tenth. These records were also assigned to another study, of T cells of mothers and their children.

Sequencing was performed on blood. The source of these receptors is a boy between 10 and 17 years old in good health.

V gene TRBV5-1 combines with J gene TRBJ1-1; 7 bases line up with TRBD1. The CDR3 is 13 residues long. Germline V gene lookup returns CDR1 SGHRS and CDR2 YFSETQ. V lost 4 bases and J lost 4; bases outside the gene matches: 4. DNA of the CDR3: TGCGCCAGCAGCGAGGCAGGGGGCACTGAAGCTTTCTTT. It translates to CASSEAGGTEAFF.

This clonotype came up a few times. DNA of the CDR3: TGCGCCAGCAGCTTAGCCGGGACAGCAGCCGAGCAGTACTTC. It encodes CASSLAGTAAEQYF. The chain is built from TRBV5-1 and TRBJ2-7; 7 nucleotides agree with TRBD1. The CDR3 has 14 amino acids. The trim removed 2 bases at V and 6 bases at J, leaving 8 bases unmatched. The germline V gene encodes CDR1 SGHRS and CDR2 YFSETQ.

The V call is TRBV5-1, the J call TRBJ2-7; D is ambiguous. The better agreement between TRBJ2-1 and the DNA end casts doubt on the J call. Germline lookup yields CDR1 SGHRS and CDR2 YFSETQ. This CDR3 is built from 14 residues. CDR3 bases: TGCGCCAGCAGCGTGAACCAAGGCTACAATGAGCAGTTCTTC. The encoded protein is CASSVNQGYNEQFF.

The chain uses TRBV20-1 and TRBJ2-3, with 11 bases that match TRBD2. The CDR3 loop spans 14 amino acids. V lost 5 bases to trimming and J lost 5 bases; unmatched junction nucleotides: 6. Germline lookup yields CDR1 DFQATT and CDR2 SNEGSKA (reference sequence). CDR3 protein: CSADSGRAEDTQYF. The CDR3 DNA follows: TGCAGTGCTGATAGCGGGAGGGCCGAAGATACGCAGTATTTT.

This clonotype was picked up a small number of times. The chain has TRBV3-1 and TRBJ2-5; 7 bases are a match to TRBD2. The CDR3 extends over 18 amino acids. CDR1 and CDR2 (germline): LGHDT, YNNKEL (reference sequence). V lost 3 bases to trimming and J lost 2 bases; unmatched junction nucleotides: 15. The DNA for the CDR3 is TGTGCCAGCAGCCATGCCCTAGCGGCAACGAACCATCAAGAGACCCAGTACTTC. Its translation is CASSHALAATNHQETQYF.

This clonotype was recorded a few times. The chain is built from TRBV29-1 and TRBJ2-6; D tentatively reads TRBD1 or TRBD2 (5 bases each). Trimming cost V 7 bases and J 4 bases, with 17 bases left between them. The germline V gene has CDR1 SQVTM and CDR2 ANQGSEA. The CDR3 is made up of 15 amino acids. The CDR3 nucleotides are TGCAGCGCTTCCGGGACGGTACCAGGGGCCAACGTCCTGACTTTC. Its protein is CSASGTVPGANVLTF.

This clonotype showed up just a few times. The V and J genes are TRBV7-9 and TRBJ2-3; D might be TRBD2 (6 bases). V lost 8 bases to trimming and J lost 3 bases, with 9 bases between them. The CDR3 loop spans 12 amino acids. The V gene's germline CDR1 is SEHNR and CDR2 FQNEAQ (reference sequence). In DNA, the CDR3 is TGTGCCAGCTGGGCGGGGACAGATACGCAGTATTTT. This codes for CASWAGTDTQYF.

The CDR3 sequence is CSVRGMGPNTEAFF. CDR3 sequence (DNA): TGCAGCGTTAGAGGTATGGGGCCGAACACTGAAGCTTTCTTT. The chain links TRBV29-1 to TRBJ1-1; D might be TRBD1 (5 bases). Germline CDR1 SQVTM, CDR2 ANQGSEA. The CDR3 length is 14 residues. Trimming stripped 5 bases from V and 1 base from J, with 14 bases between.

This clonotype appeared a few times. This sequence joins TRBV7-2 and TRBJ2-1, with no clear D. Trimming left V 5 bases short and J 4 bases short, with 18 bases between. This CDR3 is built from 16 residues. CDR1 SGHTA and CDR2 FQGNSA come from the germline V gene. The DNA of the CDR3 is TGTGCCAGCAGCCCGCTGGACGGCCCTGCTTACAATGAGCAGTTCTTC. Amino acid sequence: CASSPLDGPAYNEQFF.

In nucleotides, the CDR3 is TGTGCCAGCAGCGCCGACAGGGGCGGACTAGCGGAGTTGAGCTCCTACAATGAGCAGTTCTTC. This translates into CASSADRGGLAELSSYNEQFF. This chain links TRBV7-9 with TRBJ2-1; 10 nucleotides align to TRBD2. The junction had 19 bases not matched to a gene; V was cut back by 5 bases and J by 0 bases. CDR3 length: 21 residues. Germline V gene lookup returns CDR1 SEHNR and CDR2 FQNEAQ (reference sequence).

The V and J genes are TRBV2 and TRBJ2-5, with unresolved D. V dropped 7 bases and J dropped 5 bases, with 11 bases sitting between them. Germline lookup yields CDR1 SNHLY and CDR2 FYNNEI. This CDR3 is 12 amino acids long. The DNA of the CDR3 is TGTGCCAGCACGCCGTACGAGGAGACCCAGTACTTC. It encodes CASTPYEETQYF.

The table lists this clonotype with a few counts. The V and J genes are TRBV7-3 and TRBJ2-7; 14 bases map to TRBD2. The CDR3 consists of 15 residues. V shed 8 bases, J shed 2 bases, and the junction held 5 bases outside the gene matches. Germline CDR1 and CDR2: SGHTA and FQGTGA. CDR3 sequence: CASGTSGSTTYEQYF. The CDR3 coding sequence is TGTGCCAGCGGGACTAGCGGGAGCACAACCTACGAGCAGTACTTC.

As regards this clonotype: Since no conserved phenylalanine or tryptophan closes the CDR3, a read error is the likely cause. The J gene is TRBJ1-6, the V gene TRBV7-2; the D is unclear. The CDR3 contains 15 residues. With 1 base removed from V and 7 bases from J, the gap between germline ends came to 11 bases. The germline V gene encodes CDR1 SGHTA and CDR2 FQGNSA. The CDR3 spells CASSLEVYGNSPLHS. DNA of the CDR3: TGTGCCAGCAGCTTAGAGGTTTACGGAAATTCACCCCTCCACTCT.

The chain links TRBV15 to TRBJ1-1, with TRBD1 as a possible D gene (5 bases). Trimming took 2 bases from V and 11 from J, leaving 15 bases between them. Germline-derived CDR1 and CDR2 are LNHNV and YYDKDF (reference sequence). The CDR3 sequence is 13 residues long. The CDR3 protein is CATSRKSRDEAFF. Here the CDR3 DNA reads TGTGCCACCAGCAGAAAGTCCAGGGATGAGGCTTTCTTT.

This clonotype showed up just a few times. This chain connects TRBV20-1 to TRBJ2-3; 8 nucleotides align to TRBD2. Trimming took 1 base from V and 1 from J; bases not matched to a gene: 4. CDR1 and CDR2 (germline): DFQATT, SNEGSKA (reference sequence). The CDR3 runs to 15 residues. This CDR3 is CSARATSGRTDTQYF. The CDR3 region has the DNA TGCAGTGCTAGAGCCACTAGCGGACGCACAGATACGCAGTATTTT.

This clonotype was counted many times. CDR3 region: CASSLVGQHNEQFF. CDR3 coding DNA: TGTGCCAGCAGCTTAGTGGGACAGCACAATGAGCAGTTCTTC. The gene calls are TRBV7-2 and TRBJ2-1; 7 nucleotides line up with TRBD1. The V gene's germline CDR1 is SGHTA and CDR2 FQGNSA. The CDR3 runs 14 residues. V trimming: 1 base; J trimming: 5 bases; junction bases outside the gene matches: 2. Filled out from reference TRBV7-2 and TRBJ2-1, the complete variable domain reads GAGVSQSPSNKVTEKGKDVELRCDPISGHTALYWYRQSLGQGLEFLIYFQGNSAPDKSGLPSDRFSAERTGGSVSTLTIQRTQQEDSAVYLCASSLVGQHNEQFFGPGTRLTVL.

This clonotype has just a few counts. The chain links TRBV7-2 to TRBJ1-2, with TRBD1 identical over 8 bases. Losses at the gene ends were 5 bases for V and 5 bases for J; bases not matched to a gene: 13. Looked up from germline, CDR1 is SGHTA and CDR2 is FQGNSA. The CDR3 has 16 residues. The chain's CDR3 is CASSVDPQGAGYGYTF. The CDR3, as DNA: TGTGCCAGCAGCGTAGACCCGCAGGGGGCGGGGTATGGCTACACCTTC.

The J gene is TRBJ1-3, the V gene TRBV7-8; 8 nucleotides line up with TRBD1. The CDR3 contains 16 residues. The V gene's germline CDR1 is SGHVS and CDR2 FQNEAQ. The V and J ends lost 6 bases and 4 bases, in that order; junction bases with no gene match: 11. The CDR3 coding sequence is TGTGCCAGCAGTCCCGACAGGACAGGGAGGGGAAACACCATATATTTT. It is translated as CASSPDRTGRGNTIYF.